These T cell receptor beta chains were read from a single sample in a study of monozygotic twins with inflammatory bowel disease. TCRdb re-analyzed the 5' RACE reads; it lists each CDR3 protein once, without DNA. Its table lists about 330,000 distinct CDR3 sequences. What was sequenced was blood. These receptors were obtained from a human donor with ulcerative colitis or Crohn's disease, or a healthy co-twin of an affected twin (not recorded which). CDR3s include the opening cysteine and the closing phenylalanine or tryptophan.

>TRBV5-6|TRBJ1-5
CASSPRFGDSNQPQHF
>TRBV20-1|TRBJ2-5
CSARDLRSSGQETQYF
>TRBV5-1|TRBJ2-7
CASSLEGRAAIYEQYF
>TRBV7-9|TRBJ2-1
CASSLGTSGRRSSYNEQFF
>TRBV7-8|TRBJ2-7
CASSSRGSPYEQYF
>TRBV24-1|TRBJ2-3
CATSPGLAPNTDTQYF
>TRBV6-2/TRBV6-3|TRBJ2-2
CASTLTAARVSGELFF
>TRBV5-1|TRBJ2-1
CASSSPGQGNEQFF
>TRBV5-1|TRBJ1-1
CASSLTGVYTEAFF
>TRBV10-1|TRBJ1-2
CASNPPPGDPWRGYTF
>TRBV12-3/TRBV12-4|TRBJ2-7
CASSSGTKAHF
>TRBV4-1|TRBJ1-2
CASSQGFQYGYTF
>TRBV5-1|TRBJ2-7
CASRGGDFDYEQYF
>TRBV12-3/TRBV12-4|TRBJ2-1
CASRPGGVYNEQFF
>TRBV20-1|TRBJ2-1
CSATSLRAGGGKQFF
>TRBV3-1|TRBJ1-4
CASSQVAGEKLFF
>TRBV20-1|TRBJ1-1
CSARDWGGDHPSAFF
>TRBV19|TRBJ2-2
CASSVSGSAGELFF
>TRBV5-1|TRBJ2-1
CASSLASASGEQFF
>TRBV7-2|TRBJ1-4
CASSETGAQGKLFF
>TRBV20-1|TRBJ1-2
CSARVQGNHGYTF
>TRBV7-2|TRBJ2-1
CASSLAGLAYNEQFF
>TRBV12-3/TRBV12-4|TRBJ2-2
CASSFGAGELFF
>TRBV5-1|TRBJ2-5
CASSFRETGGGETQYF
>TRBV20-1|TRBJ2-5
CSALQGRVEETQYF
>TRBV30|TRBJ1-3
CAWSVRGRTGNTIYF
>TRBV19|TRBJ2-1
CATFGRNPKGFAHEQFF
>TRBV30|TRBJ2-5
CAWSSGRDQETQYF
>TRBV30|TRBJ2-3
CAGRGKDTQYF
>TRBV10-3|TRBJ2-3
CAISERGQGAGDTQYF
>TRBV20-1|TRBJ1-1
CSAPKTGRTEAFF
>TRBV29-1|TRBJ2-1
CSVEGLSGTSGRGDEQFF
>TRBV11-2|TRBJ2-3
CASSLETGRGRADTQYF
>TRBV20-1|TRBJ1-2
CSATGGDYGYTF
>TRBV12-3/TRBV12-4|TRBJ2-5
CASSLRMEETQYF
>TRBV28|TRBJ2-7
CASMEDSYEQYF
>TRBV5-6|TRBJ2-7
CASSPGTGNEQYF
>TRBV6-5|TRBJ2-5
CASSSPGHRTQYF
>TRBV7-6|TRBJ2-3
CASSQSGGAGNTQYF
>TRBV7-8|TRBJ2-2
CASSYLIGAAGELFF
>TRBV12-3/TRBV12-4|TRBJ1-5
CASSFAADQPQHF
>TRBV5-1|TRBJ1-4
CASSPSRGGNEKLFF
>TRBV5-1|TRBJ2-5
CASSLSGGFQETQYF
>TRBV20-1|TRBJ2-7
CSARGKPSYEQYF
>TRBV7-9|TRBJ1-1
CASSPSTGRTFF
>TRBV28|TRBJ2-3
CASSWYTGVNTQYF
>TRBV29-1|TRBJ2-2
CSVAGTGYTGELFF
>TRBV6-5|TRBJ2-5
CASSYDRGETQYF
>TRBV4-3|TRBJ2-7
CASSQPPGQGINEQYF
>TRBV29-1|TRBJ2-3
CSVEPADTQYF
>TRBV20-1|TRBJ2-5
CSARKAGVQETQYF
>TRBV4-2|TRBJ2-3
CASSQVDAGGGGTDTQYF
>TRBV20-1|TRBJ2-2
CSARGRLNKAANTGELFF
>TRBV6-1|TRBJ1-6
CASSEFSSSYNSPLHF
>TRBV28|TRBJ2-3
CASSLETSRGTSTDTQYF
>TRBV5-1|TRBJ2-5
CASSLGLATQETQYF
>TRBV19|TRBJ2-5
CASSIDQGGGSETQYF